The T cell receptor beta chain under discussion was sequenced for a study of identical twins (TCRdb year 2016). With respect to the entire study: To test whether fetal clonotypes persist, this study deep-sequenced TCR alpha and beta repertoires from monozygotic twins, from unrelated adults of various ages, and from cord blood. To rule out contamination, replicate twin experiments were performed at different times with different library preparation protocols.

Libraries were constructed by 5' RACE. The sequencer listed for this sample is Illumina HiSeq 2000. A universal primer binding site was added through template switching, and the final cDNA carried a unique molecular identifier so that TCR cDNA molecules could be counted accurately. Specific primers in the conserved constant-segment region were used to synthesize first-strand cDNA for the TCR alpha and beta chains. To control for contamination, every cDNA library carried two barcodes: a SMART-Mk sample barcode plus Illumina barcodes. TruSeq adapter sequences, together with Illumina sample barcodes, were added in two successive PCR steps. Sequencing of the TCR alpha and beta cDNA libraries was done on the Illumina HiSeq platform using custom primers. Concerning the study's data processing: Raw reads were processed with MiGEC to extract unique molecular identifiers, and MiXCR was used to determine CDR3 positions. Recombination models were inferred per individual with the repgenHMM and IGoR tools using an EM algorithm. The tcR package in R was used for shared clonotype analysis, with sharing normalized by the product of cloneset sizes. To study raw recombination free of thymic and clonal selection effects, out-of-frame nonproductive sequences were analyzed. TCRdb's own reprocessing of the public reads used fastp at Q25 and MiXCR and kept productive beta chains. Identical CDR3 protein sequences are pooled into one entry, listed with their most common genes and DNA. None of the V and J calls come from the authors' own analysis; TCRdb made them. Here the sample has fewer than 900,000 distinct CDR3 sequences; 21% occur a single time. Roughly 4% of the sample goes to the ten largest clones.

General conclusions and limits of the study: Because the same donors could not be followed over many years, the conclusions relied on cross-sectional statistical analysis. Compared with coincidental sharing between unrelated individuals, an excess of low generation-probability sequences was observed among out-of-frame TCR alpha sequences shared between twins. Invariant T cells such as MAIT and iNKT could partly confound zero-insertion analyses, although diverse VJ usage argued against such confounding for most clonotypes. In beta out-of-frame sequences, excess twin sharing was weaker, because having fewer shared sequences lowered the signal-to-noise ratio. Out-of-frame TCR alpha sharing in monozygotic twins was systematically underestimated by recombination models, whereas sharing between unrelated individuals was in agreement with the recombination models. Abundant cord blood beta clonotypes had fewer insertions, young adult naive repertoires showed a similar but weaker trend, and memory repertoires showed no such trend.

Every donor in the study was a healthy Caucasian. Three pairs of female monozygotic twins, all aged about 18 to 29 years, made up the twin cohort. Peripheral blood mononuclear cells were used as the source from which RNA for TCR libraries was isolated. Its CDR3 holds 16 amino acids, cysteine through phenylalanine. The read is trimmed to its CDR3 DNA, 48 bases read in frame from base 1. Germline trimming: 4 bases from V, 4 bases from J; junction bases outside gene matches: 9. The germline V gene gives CDR1 as SGHRS and CDR2 as YFSETQ. In its sample, this clonotype was seen a few times. Its antigen target is currently unknown. Per-base quality was not reported, and no clone a single base away is much larger than it. The same data also contributed to another study, on T cells expressing NK-cell markers. From the second report: Fewer than ten donors provided sorted CD3+CD56+NKG2C+, CD3+CD56+NKG2C- and CD3+CD56-NKG2C+ T-cell subsets, whose TCR beta-chain repertoires were profiled. Seven of the eight sequenced donors were HCMV-seropositive and one was HCMV-seronegative. In several experiments an anti-gammadeltaTCR antibody was added to restrict sorting to alphabetaTCR-expressing T cells. In more than 5 donors, the dominant CD3+CD56+NKG2C+ clonotypes were found to rank among the top 10 CD8+ clonotypes and to make up 1.0-7.0% of CD8+ T cells. Those dominant clonotypes were again the most abundant among CD3+CD56-NKG2C+ cells in a handful of donors, at roughly 25-60.1%. Whether the expanded NKG2C-expressing T cell clones were specific for HCMV antigens remained unclear. The study sequenced eight donors, all healthy volunteers chosen at random: three men and five women. To determine HCMV serostatus, a commercial ELISA kit was used to detect HCMV-specific IgG in serum. For over 5 donors, bulk peripheral blood T-cell repertoires were also sequenced from unsorted PBMC. MIGEC was used to demultiplex reads and group reads by UMI, and MiTCR was used to assemble and quantify clonotypes. Only TCR cDNA sequences supported by at least two reads were kept to exclude erroneous sequences. The tcR package was used for downstream repertoire analysis, and clonotypes were matched between fractions using CDR3 nucleotide sequence together with V segment. VDJmatch was used to annotate antigen specificity against VDJdb, with one amino acid substitution in CDR3 allowed.

The sample was PBMCs. The chain couples TRBV5-1 to TRBJ2-3; the central 10 bases match TRBD2. The receptor comes from a woman between 18 and 29 years old in good health. The CDR3 protein is CASSRGTSAPSDTQYF. The DNA sequence follows: TGCGCCAGCAGCAGGGGGACTAGCGCCCCGTCAGATACGCAGTATTTT.